Detailed here is one T cell receptor (beta chain). This sample is drawn from a study of control samples from healthy donors and cancer patients. The assay was immunoSEQ multiplex PCR, and TCRdb's table has in-frame clones only and misses some. The sample has 130,000 or so clones, approximately 87% seen once. This TCR was sampled from a man aged 30 to 45 in good health. Sample: blood.

The DNA of the CDR3 is TGTGCCAGTAGCGGTCCCTCAATAGGGGGACAGCCCCAGCATTTT. This sequence encodes CASSGPSIGGQPQHF. This chain joins TRBV19 and TRBJ1-5, with D possibly being TRBD1 (6 bases). Looked up from germline, CDR1 is LNHDA and CDR2 is SQIVND (reference sequence). The length of the CDR3 is 15 residues. V lost 6 bases and J lost 7, with 19 bases in between.